What follows is one T cell receptor (beta chain) and its context. V was clipped by 1 base and J by 7 bases, with 7 bases between them. CDR3 length equals 12 residues. CDR1 SGHAT and CDR2 FQNNGV come from the germline V gene. The data stem from a study of radiotherapy plus CTLA-4 blockade in lung cancer. Study-level background: Around a sixth of patients responded objectively, and about 33% achieved disease control.

Sequencing was performed with immunoSEQ multiplex PCR; in TCRdb, only in-frame clones are kept and a portion is missing. Among some 60,000 clones listed, about three quarters were seen once. This rearrangement joins TRBV11-2 to TRBJ1-1; D is uncertain. This receptor was taken from a human donor with non-small cell lung cancer who had a partial response to radiotherapy plus ipilimumab. Sequenced material: peripheral blood, taken from a patient treated with radiotherapy plus ipilimumab. In DNA, the CDR3 is TGTGCCAGCAGCTTAGTTGAGGGTGAAGCTTTCTTT. This encodes CASSLVEGEAFF.